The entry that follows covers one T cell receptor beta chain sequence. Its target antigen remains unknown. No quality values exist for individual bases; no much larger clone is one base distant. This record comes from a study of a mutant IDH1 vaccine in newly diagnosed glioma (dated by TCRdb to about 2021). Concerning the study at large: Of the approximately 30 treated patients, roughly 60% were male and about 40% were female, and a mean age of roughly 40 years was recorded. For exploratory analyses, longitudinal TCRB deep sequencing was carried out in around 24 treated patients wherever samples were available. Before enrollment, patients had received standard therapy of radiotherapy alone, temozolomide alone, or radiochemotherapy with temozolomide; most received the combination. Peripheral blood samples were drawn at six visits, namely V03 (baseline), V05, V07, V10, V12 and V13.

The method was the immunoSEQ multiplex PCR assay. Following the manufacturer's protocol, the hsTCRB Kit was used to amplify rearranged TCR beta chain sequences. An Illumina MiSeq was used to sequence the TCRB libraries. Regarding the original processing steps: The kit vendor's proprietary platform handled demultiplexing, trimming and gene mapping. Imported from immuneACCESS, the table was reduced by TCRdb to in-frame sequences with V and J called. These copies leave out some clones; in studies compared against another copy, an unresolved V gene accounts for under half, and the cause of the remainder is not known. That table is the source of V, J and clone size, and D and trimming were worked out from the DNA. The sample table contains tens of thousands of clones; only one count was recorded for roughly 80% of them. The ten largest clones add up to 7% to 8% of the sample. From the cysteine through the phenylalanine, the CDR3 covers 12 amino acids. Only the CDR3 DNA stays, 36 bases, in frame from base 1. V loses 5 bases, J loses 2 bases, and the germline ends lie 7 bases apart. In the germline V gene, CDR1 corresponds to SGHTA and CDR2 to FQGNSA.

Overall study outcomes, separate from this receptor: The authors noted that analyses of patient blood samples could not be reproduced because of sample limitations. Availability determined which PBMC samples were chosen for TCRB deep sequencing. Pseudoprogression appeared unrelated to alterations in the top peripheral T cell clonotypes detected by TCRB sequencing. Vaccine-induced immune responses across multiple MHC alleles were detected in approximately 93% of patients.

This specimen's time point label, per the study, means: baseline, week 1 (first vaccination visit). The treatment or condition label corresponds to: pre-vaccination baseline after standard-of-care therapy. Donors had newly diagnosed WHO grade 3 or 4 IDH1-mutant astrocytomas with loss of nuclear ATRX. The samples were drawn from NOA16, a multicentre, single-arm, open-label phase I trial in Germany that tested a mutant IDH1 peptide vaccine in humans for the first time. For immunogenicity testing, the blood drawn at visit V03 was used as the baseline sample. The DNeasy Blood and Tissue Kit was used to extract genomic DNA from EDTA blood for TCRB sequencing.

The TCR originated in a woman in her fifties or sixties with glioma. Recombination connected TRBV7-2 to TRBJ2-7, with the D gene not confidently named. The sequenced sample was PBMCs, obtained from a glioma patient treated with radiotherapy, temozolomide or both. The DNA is TGTGCCAGCAGCCTACTCCCCTACGAGCAGTACTTC. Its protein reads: CASSLLPYEQYF. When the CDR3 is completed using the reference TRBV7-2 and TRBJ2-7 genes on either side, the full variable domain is GAGVSQSPSNKVTEKGKDVELRCDPISGHTALYWYRQSLGQGLEFLIYFQGNSAPDKSGLPSDRFSAERTGGSVSTLTIQRTQQEDSAVYLCASSLLPYEQYFGPGTRLTVT.